This is a list of T cell receptor beta chains from one sample in a study of TIL therapy for anti-PD-1-resistant metastatic lung cancer. TCRdb's table, derived via immunoSEQ multiplex PCR, lists solely in-frame clones and lacks some. The sample yields about 100,000 clones, less than 70% seen once. The input for sequencing was tumor tissue, taken at baseline. Receptors originate from a person aged 25-79 years with non-small cell lung cancer. Each CDR3 is given with its conserved first and last residue. The D gene is left open where the match is weak. Rows may omit the clone size; those that give it use once, few, many or a size class.

>NA|TRBJ2-1|once|TRBV10-3
TGTGCCATCAGTGAGGGGCAGCCCGTTAGGGAGCAGTTCTTC
CAISEGQPVREQFF
>TRBD1|TRBJ1-6|few|TRBV27
TGTGCCAGCAGCATGACAGGGGTTTCACCCCTCCACTTT
CASSMTGVSPLHF
>NA|TRBJ1-1|NA|TRBV18
TGTGCCAGCTCACCAGACGTCGGAACTGAAGCTTTCTTT
CASSPDVGTEAFF
>TRBD2|TRBJ2-3|NA|TRBV12-3/TRBV12-4
TGTGCCAGCAAGAGCGGGGGCACAGATACGCAGTATTTT
CASKSGGTDTQYF
>TRBD2|TRBJ2-1|few|TRBV24-1
TGTGCCACCAGTGATGCGGGACTAGCCTACAATGAGCAGTTCTTC
CATSDAGLAYNEQFF
>NA|TRBJ1-2|NA|TRBV3-1/TRBV3-2
TGTGCCAGCAGCCGTATGAGGAACTATGGCTACACCTTC
CASSRMRNYGYTF
>NA|TRBJ1-1|NA|TRBV3-1/TRBV3-2
TGTGCCAGCAGCCAAGGCGCCCAGCCGGGTTTGAACACTGAAGCTTTCTTT
CASSQGAQPGLNTEAFF
>NA|TRBJ1-5|NA|TRBV27
TGTGCCAGCAGTCCACGGGGGGGAGTAATCGATCAGCCCCAGCATTTT
CASSPRGGVIDQPQHF
>TRBD1|TRBJ1-1|NA|TRBV12-3/TRBV12-4
TGTGCCGGCAGTTTCAGGGGGTTGGCTTTCTTT
CAGSFRGLAFF
>TRBD2|TRBJ2-7|NA|TRBV14
TGTGCCAGCAGCCGGTCGACTAGCGAGACCTCCTACGAGCAGTACTTC
CASSRSTSETSYEQYF
>NA|TRBJ1-3|NA|TRBV2
TGTGCCAGCAGTGCCGGGACAAGATCTGGAAACACCATATATTTT
CASSAGTRSGNTIYF
>NA|TRBJ1-2|few|TRBV3-1/TRBV3-2
TGTGCCAGCAGCCAAGAGGGCTATGGCTACACCTTC
CASSQEGYGYTF
>NA|TRBJ2-3|NA|TRBV28
TGTGCCAGCAGTTCCGTGACTAGCACAGATACGCAGTATTTT
CASSSVTSTDTQYF
>TRBD1|TRBJ1-1|few|TRBV18
TGTGCCAGCTCATGGGGACAGGGGGTTACTGAAGCTTTCTTT
CASSWGQGVTEAFF
>TRBD1|TRBJ2-7|NA|TRBV23-1
TGCGCCAGCAGTCTCCCTATCCCGAACAGGGGGCCCAAGGGGTTTGGGCAGTACTTC
CASSLPIPNRGPKGFGQYF
>NA|TRBJ2-3|NA|TRBV4-3
TGCGCCAGCAGCCAAGCCGAGGACGAGACTCCTCGTACGCAGTATTTT
CASSQAEDETPRTQYF
>NA|TRBJ1-1|once|TRBV5-1
TGCGCCAGCAGTTACGGGGGTAGGGCTGAAGCTTTCTTT
CASSYGGRAEAFF
>TRBD2|TRBJ2-2|NA|TRBV27
TGTGCCAGCAGTTTAAATGAGGGACTAGCGACGAACACCGGGGAGCTGTTTTTT
CASSLNEGLATNTGELFF
>NA|TRBJ1-1|NA|TRBV19
TGTGCCAGTAGTCCCGGGACTCCCCAAGCTTTCTTT
CASSPGTPQAFF
>NA|TRBJ2-3|NA|TRBV9
TGTGCCAGCAGTATCGAGGGGGAAATAGATACGCAGTATTTT
CASSIEGEIDTQYF
>NA|TRBJ2-2|NA|TRBV6-5
TGTGCCAGCAGTCCGGGTTTTGGGGAGCTGTTTTTT
CASSPGFGELFF
>NA|TRBJ2-1|NA|TRBV18
TGTGCCAGCTCACAGGCCGAAAACAATGAGCAGTTCTTC
CASSQAENNEQFF
>TRBD2|TRBJ2-7|many|TRBV4-3
TGCGCCAGCAGCCAATACAGGGAAATAGCGGGAGGGCGATACGAGCAGTACTTC
CASSQYREIAGGRYEQYF
>NA|TRBJ1-6|few|TRBV30
TGTGCCTGGAGTGTATCCGGGGTCGGAACACCCCTCCACTTT
CAWSVSGVGTPLHF
>NA|TRBJ2-2|NA|TRBV28
TGTGCCAGCAGGCAGGGAGGCGGGGAGCTGTTTTTT
CASRQGGGELFF
>NA|TRBJ1-5|once|TRBV6-5
TGTGCCAGCAGTTACTCGTGGGAGGGAGGCAATCAGCCCCAGCATTTT
CASSYSWEGGNQPQHF
>NA|TRBJ1-2|few|TRBV10-3
TGTGCCATCAGTCCGGGCCAGGGAGGCTACACCTTC
CAISPGQGGYTF
>NA|TRBJ1-1|few|TRBV7-2
TGTGCCAGCAGCTTAGAAGTAAACCCGAACACTGAAGCTTTCTTT
CASSLEVNPNTEAFF
>NA|TRBJ1-5|NA|TRBV7-6
TGTGCCAGCAGCTTAGTACAGGGCGTAAATCAGCCCCAGCATTTT
CASSLVQGVNQPQHF
>NA|TRBJ1-1|once|TRBV7-9
TGTGCCAGCAGCTTAGTAAGGGGACCGAACACTGAAGCTTTCTTT
CASSLVRGPNTEAFF
>NA|TRBJ1-5|few|TRBV30
TGTGCCTGGAGGGTACAGGGTAGAGGAGACCAGCCCCAGCATTTT
CAWRVQGRGDQPQHF
>NA|TRBJ2-3|once|TRBV27
TGTGCCAGCAGTGTCAGGGAAGACGGCACAGATACGCAGTATTTT
CASSVREDGTDTQYF
>NA|TRBJ1-4|NA|TRBV7-2
TGTGCCAGCAGCTTACGGGGTTCAACTAATGAAAAACTGTTTTTT
CASSLRGSTNEKLFF
>NA|TRBJ2-7|NA|TRBV27
TGTGCCAGCAGTTTCGGTTTCTCCTACGAGCAGTACTTC
CASSFGFSYEQYF
>NA|TRBJ2-5|NA|TRBV6-5
TGTGCCAGCAGTCACCCTAGGAGTAGTCAAGAGACCCAGTACTTC
CASSHPRSSQETQYF
>NA|TRBJ1-6|NA|TRBV20-1
TGCAGTGCTCAGGGGAATTCACCCCTCCACTTT
CSAQGNSPLHF
>TRBD1|TRBJ2-5|NA|TRBV7-3
TGTGCCAGCAGCTCGGACAGGGTCGCAGAGACCCAGTACTTC
CASSSDRVAETQYF
>NA|TRBJ2-7|once|TRBV15
TGTGCCACCGCCAGGCCCCAAACAGGCGAGCAGTACTTC
CATARPQTGEQYF
>NA|TRBJ2-7|NA|TRBV6-5
TGTGCCACCCGTTCAGGGTATGTCTACGAGCAGTACTTC
CATRSGYVYEQYF
>NA|TRBJ1-6|NA|TRBV4-1
TGCGCCAGCAGCCAATTGGACAGCAGAAGTGGTTCACCCCTCCACTTT
CASSQLDSRSGSPLHF
>TRBD2|TRBJ2-3|NA|TRBV6-5
TGTGCCAGCCGAGCGGGAGGAGGAGATACGCAGTATTTT
CASRAGGGDTQYF
>NA|TRBJ2-1|NA|TRBV28
TGTGCCAGCAGTTTAAAGGAGATGGGGGAGCGGAAAAGCTCCTACAATGAGCAGTTCTTC
CASSLKEMGERKSSYNEQFF
>NA|TRBJ2-7|NA|TRBV27
TGTGCCAGCAGTTTGGGTAGCCTGCTTAGCTCCTACGAGCAGTACTTC
CASSLGSLLSSYEQYF
>NA|TRBJ2-3|once|TRBV24-1
TGTGCCACCAGTGAAGGGGGGGGAGTGAAAGATACGCAGTATTTT
CATSEGGGVKDTQYF
>NA|TRBJ2-7|NA|TRBV4-2
TGTGCCAGCAGCCAAGAGGTGGCGGGGTACGAGCAGTACTTC
CASSQEVAGYEQYF
>NA|TRBJ2-1|few|TRBV19
TGTGCCAGTAGTCAGGACACTTACAATGAGCAGTTCTTC
CASSQDTYNEQFF
>NA|TRBJ1-5|NA|TRBV7-8
TGTGCCAGCAGCTTCTACGCCCGCCTTGATCAGCCCCAGCATTTT
CASSFYARLDQPQHF
>NA|TRBJ1-2|few|TRBV28
TGTGCCAGCAGTTTCCGAAACGTCATAGCTAACTATGGCTACACCTTC
CASSFRNVIANYGYTF